Below, one T cell receptor beta chain is given with its context. Its antigen remains unidentified. The method was immunoSEQ multiplex PCR; TCRdb's version includes in-frame clones alone and lacks a portion of them. The data contain around 100,000 clones, around 87% of them singletons. The CDR3 extends over 16 amino acids. V was clipped by 0 bases and J by 1 base, with 11 bases between them. CDR1 MNHEY and CDR2 SVGAGI come from the germline V gene. The data stem from a study of T cell responses to AZD1222 COVID-19 vaccine. General study findings and limits: Mostly white British, mostly female donors; authors suggested clonal diversity may be underestimated. It was only after the peak T cell response that any repertoires were sampled. Regions left unmutated in variants are reportedly the target of nearly half of spike-specific TCRs.

The receptor comes from an adult in good health. The gene calls are TRBV6-5 and TRBJ2-3; D possibly matches TRBD1 or TRBD2 (5 bases each). Sample: peripheral blood, taken on day 0 of MenACWY control vaccination. The CDR3 reads CASSYSTGAGTDTQYF. CDR3 bases: TGTGCCAGCAGTTACTCGACCGGGGCCGGCACAGATACGCAGTATTTT.